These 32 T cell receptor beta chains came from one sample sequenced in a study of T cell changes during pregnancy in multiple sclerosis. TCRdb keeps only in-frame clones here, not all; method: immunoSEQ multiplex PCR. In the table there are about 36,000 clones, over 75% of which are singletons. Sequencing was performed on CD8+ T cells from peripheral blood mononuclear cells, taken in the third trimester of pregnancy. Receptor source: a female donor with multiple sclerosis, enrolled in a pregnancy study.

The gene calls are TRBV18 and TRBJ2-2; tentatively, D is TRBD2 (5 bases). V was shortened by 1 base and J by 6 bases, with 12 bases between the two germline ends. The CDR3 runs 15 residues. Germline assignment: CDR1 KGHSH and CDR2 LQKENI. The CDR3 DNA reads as TGTGCCAGCTCACCACTGCCGAGGGTTCCCGGGGAGCTGTTTTTT. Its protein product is CASSPLPRVPGELFF.

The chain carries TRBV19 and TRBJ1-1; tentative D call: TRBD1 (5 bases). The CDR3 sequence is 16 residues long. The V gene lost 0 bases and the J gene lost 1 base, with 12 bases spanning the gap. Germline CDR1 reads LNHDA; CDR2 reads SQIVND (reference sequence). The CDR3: CASSIEAGGRNTEAFF. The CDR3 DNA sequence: TGTGCCAGTAGTATAGAGGCCGGGGGAAGGAACACTGAAGCTTTCTTT.

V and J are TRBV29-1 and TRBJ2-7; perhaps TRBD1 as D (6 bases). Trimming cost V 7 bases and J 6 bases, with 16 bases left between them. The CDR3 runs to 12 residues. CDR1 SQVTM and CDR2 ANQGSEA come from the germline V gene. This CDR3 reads CSGGEGGFEQYF. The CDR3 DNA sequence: TGCAGCGGGGGAGAAGGGGGTTTCGAGCAGTACTTC.

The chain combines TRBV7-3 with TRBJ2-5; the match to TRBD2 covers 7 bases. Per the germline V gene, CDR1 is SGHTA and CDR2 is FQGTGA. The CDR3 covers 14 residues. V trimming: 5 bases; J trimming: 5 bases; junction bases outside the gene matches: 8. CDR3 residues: CASSPGLGSETQYF. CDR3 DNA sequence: TGTGCCAGCAGCCCTGGACTAGGTTCCGAGACCCAGTACTTC.

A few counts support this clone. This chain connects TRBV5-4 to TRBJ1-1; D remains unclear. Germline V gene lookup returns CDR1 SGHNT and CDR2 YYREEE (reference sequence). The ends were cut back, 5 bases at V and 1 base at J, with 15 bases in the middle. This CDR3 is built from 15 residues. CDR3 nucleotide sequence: TGTGCCAGCAGTTCGGAGGGTATGGGGAACACTGAAGCTTTCTTT. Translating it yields CASSSEGMGNTEAFF.

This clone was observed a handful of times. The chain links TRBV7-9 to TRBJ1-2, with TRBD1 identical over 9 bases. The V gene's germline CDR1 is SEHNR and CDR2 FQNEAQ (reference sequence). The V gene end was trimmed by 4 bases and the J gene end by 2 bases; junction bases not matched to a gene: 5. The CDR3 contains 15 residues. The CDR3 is CASSSTGGSNYGYTF. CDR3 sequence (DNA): TGTGCCAGCAGCTCGACAGGGGGATCGAACTATGGCTACACCTTC.

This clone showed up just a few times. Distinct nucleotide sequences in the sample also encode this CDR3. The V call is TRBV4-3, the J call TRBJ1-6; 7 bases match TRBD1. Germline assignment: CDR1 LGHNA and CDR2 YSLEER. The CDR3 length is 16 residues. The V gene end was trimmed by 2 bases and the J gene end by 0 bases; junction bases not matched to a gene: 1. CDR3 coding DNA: TGCGCCAGCAGCCAACGGGACAGCTCCTATAATTCACCCCTCCACTTT. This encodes CASSQRDSSYNSPLHF.

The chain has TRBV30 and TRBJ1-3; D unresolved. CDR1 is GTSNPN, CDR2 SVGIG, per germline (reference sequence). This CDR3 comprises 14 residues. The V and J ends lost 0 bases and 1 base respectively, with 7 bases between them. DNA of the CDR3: TGTGCCTGGAGTGTACTAAGTTCTGGAAACACCATATATTTT. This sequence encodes CAWSVLSSGNTIYF.

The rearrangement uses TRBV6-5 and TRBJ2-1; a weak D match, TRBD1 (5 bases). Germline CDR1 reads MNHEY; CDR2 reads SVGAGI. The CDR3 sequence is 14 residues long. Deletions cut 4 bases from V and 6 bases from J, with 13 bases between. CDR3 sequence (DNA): TGTGCCAGCAGTTGGGCAGGGCAGGGCAATGAGCAGTTCTTC. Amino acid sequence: CASSWAGQGNEQFF.

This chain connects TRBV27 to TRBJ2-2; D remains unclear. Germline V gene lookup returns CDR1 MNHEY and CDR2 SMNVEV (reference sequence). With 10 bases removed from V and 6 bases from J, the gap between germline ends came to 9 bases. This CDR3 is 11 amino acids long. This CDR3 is CATGWAGELFF. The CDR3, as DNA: TGTGCCACCGGGTGGGCCGGGGAGCTGTTTTTT.

CDR3 DNA: TGTGCCAGCAGCTTAGCGGTCCTAGGGGACGGGAGTCAGCCCCAGCATTTT. Translating gives CASSLAVLGDGSQPQHF. The rearrangement joins TRBV7-6 to TRBJ1-5; tentative D call: TRBD1 (5 bases). The CDR3 spans 17 residues. The V and J ends lost 0 bases and 6 bases respectively, with 18 bases between them. Germline values: CDR1 SGHVS, CDR2 FNYEAQ.

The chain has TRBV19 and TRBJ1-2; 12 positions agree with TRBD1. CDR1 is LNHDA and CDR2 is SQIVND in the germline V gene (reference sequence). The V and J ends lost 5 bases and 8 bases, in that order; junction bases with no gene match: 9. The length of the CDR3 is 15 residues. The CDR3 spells CASSASGTGGGGYTF. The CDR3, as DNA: TGTGCCAGTAGTGCCTCCGGGACAGGGGGCGGGGGCTACACCTTC.

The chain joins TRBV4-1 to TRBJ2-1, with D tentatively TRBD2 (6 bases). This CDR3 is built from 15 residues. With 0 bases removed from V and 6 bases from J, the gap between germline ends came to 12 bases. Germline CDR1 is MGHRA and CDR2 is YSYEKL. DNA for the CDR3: TGCGCCAGCAGCCAAGACCCCCGGGACTTCAATGAGCAGTTCTTC. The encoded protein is CASSQDPRDFNEQFF.

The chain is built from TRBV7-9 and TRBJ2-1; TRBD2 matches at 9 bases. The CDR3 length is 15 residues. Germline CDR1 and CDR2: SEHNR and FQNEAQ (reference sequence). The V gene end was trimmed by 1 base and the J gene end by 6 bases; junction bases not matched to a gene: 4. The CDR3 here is CASSLELAGSNEQFF. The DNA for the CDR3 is TGTGCCAGCAGCTTAGAGCTAGCGGGAAGCAATGAGCAGTTCTTC.

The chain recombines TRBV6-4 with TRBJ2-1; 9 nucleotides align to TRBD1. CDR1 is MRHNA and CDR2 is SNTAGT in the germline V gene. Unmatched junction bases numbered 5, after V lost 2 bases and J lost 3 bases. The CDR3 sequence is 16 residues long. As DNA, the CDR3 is TGTGCCAGCAGTGACACTAGGACAGGGGACTACAATGAGCAGTTCTTC. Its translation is CASSDTRTGDYNEQFF.

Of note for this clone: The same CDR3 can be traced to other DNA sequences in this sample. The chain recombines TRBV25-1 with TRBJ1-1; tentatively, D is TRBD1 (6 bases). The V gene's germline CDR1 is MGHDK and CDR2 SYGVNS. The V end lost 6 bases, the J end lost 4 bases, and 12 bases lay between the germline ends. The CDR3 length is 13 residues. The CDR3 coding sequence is TGTGCCAGCAGCGAGCTGGGGGCCACTGAAGCTTTCTTT. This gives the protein CASSELGATEAFF.

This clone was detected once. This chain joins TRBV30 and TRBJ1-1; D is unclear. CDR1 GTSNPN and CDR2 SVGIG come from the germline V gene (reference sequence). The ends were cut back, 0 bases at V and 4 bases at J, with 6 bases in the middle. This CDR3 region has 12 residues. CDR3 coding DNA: TGTGCCTGGAGTGTACTTAGCACTGAAGCTTTCTTT. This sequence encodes CAWSVLSTEAFF.

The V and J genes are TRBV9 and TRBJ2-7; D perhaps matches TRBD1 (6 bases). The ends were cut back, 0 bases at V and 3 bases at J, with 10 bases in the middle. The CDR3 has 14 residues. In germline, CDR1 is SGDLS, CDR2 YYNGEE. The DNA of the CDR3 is TGTGCCAGCAGCGTAGATGGGGGCAGCTACGAGCAGTACTTC. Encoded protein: CASSVDGGSYEQYF.

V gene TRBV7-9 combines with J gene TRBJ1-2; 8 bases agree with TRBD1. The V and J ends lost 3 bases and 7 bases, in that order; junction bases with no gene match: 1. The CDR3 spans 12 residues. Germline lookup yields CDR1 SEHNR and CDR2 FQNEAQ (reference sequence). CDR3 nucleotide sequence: TGTGCCAGCAGCTTGGACAGGGCTGGCTACACCTTC. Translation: CASSLDRAGYTF.

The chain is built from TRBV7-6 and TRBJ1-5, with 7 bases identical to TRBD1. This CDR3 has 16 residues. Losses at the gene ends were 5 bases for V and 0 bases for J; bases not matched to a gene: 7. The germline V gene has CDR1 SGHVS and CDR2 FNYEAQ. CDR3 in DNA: TGTGCCAGCAGCCCGGGGACAGCCCTTAGCAATCAGCCCCAGCATTTT. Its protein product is CASSPGTALSNQPQHF.

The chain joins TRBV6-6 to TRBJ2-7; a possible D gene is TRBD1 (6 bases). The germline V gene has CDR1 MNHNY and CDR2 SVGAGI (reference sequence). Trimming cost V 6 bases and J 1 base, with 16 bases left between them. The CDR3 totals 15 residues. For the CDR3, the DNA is TGTGCCAGCAGGTCTACAGGGAATCCATCCTACGAGCAGTACTTC. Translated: CASRSTGNPSYEQYF.

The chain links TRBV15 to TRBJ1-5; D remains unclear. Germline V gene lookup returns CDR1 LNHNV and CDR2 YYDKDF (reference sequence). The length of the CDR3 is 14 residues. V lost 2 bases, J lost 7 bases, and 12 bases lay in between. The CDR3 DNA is TGTGCCACCAGCAGATATGACATATCCCAGCCCCAGCATTTT. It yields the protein CATSRYDISQPQHF.

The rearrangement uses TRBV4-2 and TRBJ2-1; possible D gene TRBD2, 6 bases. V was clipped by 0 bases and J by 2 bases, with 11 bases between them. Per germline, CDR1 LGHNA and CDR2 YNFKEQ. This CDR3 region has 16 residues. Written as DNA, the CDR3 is TGTGCCAGCAGCCAAGATACGGGGGTTACCTACAATGAGCAGTTCTTC. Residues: CASSQDTGVTYNEQFF.

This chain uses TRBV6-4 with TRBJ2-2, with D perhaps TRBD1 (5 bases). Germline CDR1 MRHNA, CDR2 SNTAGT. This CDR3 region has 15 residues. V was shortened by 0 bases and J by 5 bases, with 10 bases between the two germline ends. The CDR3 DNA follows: TGTGCCAGCAGTGACTCAGGGGATGAGACCGGGGAGCTGTTTTTT. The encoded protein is CASSDSGDETGELFF.

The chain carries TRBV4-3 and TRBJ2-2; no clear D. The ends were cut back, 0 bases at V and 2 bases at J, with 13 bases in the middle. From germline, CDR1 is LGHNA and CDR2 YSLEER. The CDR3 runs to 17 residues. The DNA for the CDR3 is TGCGCCAGCAGCCAAGAGAAGTCACTCTCCAACACCGGGGAGCTGTTTTTT. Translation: CASSQEKSLSNTGELFF.

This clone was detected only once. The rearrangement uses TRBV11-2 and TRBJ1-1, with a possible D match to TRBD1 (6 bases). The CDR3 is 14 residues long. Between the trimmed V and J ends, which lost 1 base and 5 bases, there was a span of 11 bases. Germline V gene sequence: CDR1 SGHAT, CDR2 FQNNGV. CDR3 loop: CASSLAPGETEAFF. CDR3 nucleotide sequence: TGTGCCAGCAGCTTAGCCCCAGGGGAAACTGAAGCTTTCTTT.

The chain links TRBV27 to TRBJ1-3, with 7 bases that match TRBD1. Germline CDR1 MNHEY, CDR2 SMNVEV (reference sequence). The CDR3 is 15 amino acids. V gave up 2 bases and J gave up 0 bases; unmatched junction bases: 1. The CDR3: CASSLNRGSGNTIYF. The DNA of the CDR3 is TGTGCCAGCAGTTTAAACAGGGGCTCTGGAAACACCATATATTTT.

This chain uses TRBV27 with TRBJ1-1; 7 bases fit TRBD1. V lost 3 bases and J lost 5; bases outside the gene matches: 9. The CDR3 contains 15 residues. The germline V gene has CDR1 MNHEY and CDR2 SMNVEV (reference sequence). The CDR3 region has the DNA TGTGCCAGCAGTTTCAAGGGGGCCCTGGGTACTGAAGCTTTCTTT. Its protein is CASSFKGALGTEAFF.

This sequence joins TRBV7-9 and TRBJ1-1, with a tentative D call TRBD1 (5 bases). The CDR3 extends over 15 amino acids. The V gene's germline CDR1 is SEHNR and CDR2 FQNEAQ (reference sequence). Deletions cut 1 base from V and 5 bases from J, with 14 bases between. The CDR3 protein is CASSLGAGARTEAFF. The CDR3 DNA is TGTGCCAGCAGCTTAGGGGCTGGGGCGCGTACTGAAGCTTTCTTT.

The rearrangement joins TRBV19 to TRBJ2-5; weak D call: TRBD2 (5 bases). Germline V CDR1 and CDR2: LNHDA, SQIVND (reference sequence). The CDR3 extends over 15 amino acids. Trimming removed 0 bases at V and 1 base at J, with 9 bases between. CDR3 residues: CASSIDRRGQETQYF. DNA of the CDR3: TGTGCCAGTAGTATAGATCGCCGGGGCCAAGAGACCCAGTACTTC.

In DNA form, the CDR3 reads TGCGCCAGCAGCCCCGGGACAGGGGACTACGAGCAGTACTTC. As protein: CASSPGTGDYEQYF. The chain recombines TRBV5-1 with TRBJ2-7; 10 bases agree with TRBD1. Germline V gives CDR1 SGHRS, CDR2 YFSETQ. CDR3 length: 14 residues. Trimming at V came to 4 bases and at J to 3 bases, leaving 4 bases not matched to a gene.

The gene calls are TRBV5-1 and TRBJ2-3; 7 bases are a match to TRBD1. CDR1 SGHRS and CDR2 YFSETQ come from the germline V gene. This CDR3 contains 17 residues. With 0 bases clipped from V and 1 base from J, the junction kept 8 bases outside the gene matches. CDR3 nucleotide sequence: TGCGCCAGCAGCTTGGGGGCTACAGGGGCGGGCACAGATACGCAGTATTTT. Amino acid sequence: CASSLGATGAGTDTQYF.